The next 28 T cell receptor beta chains were all read from a single sample in a study of T cells in Graves' hyperthyroidism and ophthalmopathy. The source material, RNA transcripts, was used to amplify TCR beta CDR3 regions. The HTBI primer set served for first-round RT-PCR of the TCR CDR3. Using its own MiXCR run on the multiplex PCR reads, TCRdb lists one record per CDR3 protein. The table has around 350,000 distinct CDR3 sequences, 20% to 30% seen once. Sequenced material: blood. These receptor sequences come from a man aged 50 or older with Graves' hyperthyroidism.

This clonotype was observed many times. The chain uses TRBV3-1 and TRBJ2-3; D is unresolved. The CDR3 is made up of 14 amino acids. The germline V gene has CDR1 LGHDT and CDR2 YNNKEL (reference sequence). Trimming took off 0 bases at V and 0 bases at J, with 4 bases between the two ends. This CDR3 is CASSQELSTDTQYF. CDR3 coding DNA: TGTGCCAGCAGCCAAGAACTAAGCACAGATACGCAGTATTTT.

A remark on this clonotype: Possible read error: a much larger clone is one base away. The V call is TRBV2, the J call TRBJ2-2; D remains ambiguous. The CDR3 covers 13 residues. CDR1 is SNHLY and CDR2 is FYNNEI in the germline V gene. CDR3 DNA sequence: TGTACCAGCAGTTTTCATAAACCCGGGGAGCTGTTTTTT. Translating it yields CTSSFHKPGELFF. The entire variable domain, with the rest obtained from reference TRBV2 and TRBJ2-2, is as follows: EPEVTQTPSHQVTQMGQEVILRCVPISNHLYFYWYRQILGQKVEFLVSFYNNEISEKSEIFDDQFSVERPDGSNFTLKIRSTKLEDSAMYFCTSSFHKPGELFFGEGSRLTVL.

This chain joins TRBV12-3 or TRBV12-4 and TRBJ2-3, with TRBD2 identical over 11 bases. The ends lost 2 bases at V and 6 bases at J; junction bases unmatched: 4. This CDR3 is 15 amino acids long. CDR3 protein: CASSLSSGRPDTQYF. The CDR3 DNA reads as TGTGCCAGCAGTTTATCTAGCGGGAGGCCCGATACGCAGTATTTT.

The chain employs TRBV10-1 and TRBJ2-2; 12 bases map to TRBD1. The CDR3 length is 16 residues. Per the germline V gene, CDR1 is WNHNN and CDR2 is SYGVQD (reference sequence). Trimming removed 4 bases from V and 5 bases from J; junction bases left unmatched: 5. In DNA, the CDR3 is TGCGCCAGCAGTGCCCCGGGACAGGGGGCGACCGGGGAGCTGTTTTTT. It yields the protein CASSAPGQGATGELFF.

This clonotype was detected many times. The V and J genes are TRBV30 and TRBJ1-5; D unclear. CDR1 is GTSNPN, CDR2 SVGIG, per germline (reference sequence). Trimming pared 0 bases from V and 5 bases from J, leaving 8 bases between. The CDR3 has 13 amino acids. CDR3: CAWSVNWDQPQHF. The CDR3 coding sequence is TGTGCCTGGAGTGTAAATTGGGATCAGCCCCAGCATTTT.

The chain couples TRBV12-3 or TRBV12-4 to TRBJ2-5; 9 nucleotides agree with TRBD2. V was clipped by 6 bases and J by 5 bases; unmatched bases: 13. This CDR3 comprises 16 residues. CDR3 in DNA: TGTGCCAGCAGCTCTCTTGGCGGGAGGGCCGGGGAGACCCAGTACTTC. It codes for CASSSLGGRAGETQYF.

CDR3 DNA sequence: TGTGCCAGCAGTTTAGTTGGGGGCCTGGGCACTGAAGCTTTCTTT. It translates to CASSLVGGLGTEAFF. This chain connects TRBV12-3 or TRBV12-4 to TRBJ1-1, with a possible D match to TRBD1 (6 bases). V lost 1 base and J 4 bases, leaving 13 bases between the germline ends. This CDR3 is built from 15 residues.

This clonotype was seen more than once but under ten times. This chain connects TRBV18 to TRBJ2-3; D perhaps matches TRBD2 (6 bases). This CDR3 spans 16 amino acids. Per germline, CDR1 KGHSH and CDR2 LQKENI. Trimming took 2 bases from V and 4 from J, leaving 16 bases between them. CDR3 sequence (DNA): TGTGCCAGCTCACCAGAACGGGAGAGGGGCCCAGATACGCAGTATTTT. It translates to CASSPERERGPDTQYF. Using reference TRBV18 and TRBJ2-3 for the parts outside the CDR3, the full variable domain is NAGVMQNPRHLVRRRGQEARLRCSPMKGHSHVYWYRQLPEEGLKFMVYLQKENIIDESGMPKERFSAEFPKEGPSILRIQQVVRGDSAAYFCASSPERERGPDTQYFGPGTRLTVL.

Only one count was recorded for this clonotype. This chain uses TRBV5-5 with TRBJ1-2; D not resolved. Trimming shortened V by 4 bases and J by 4 bases, and 11 bases separated the two germline ends. The length of the CDR3 is 13 residues. CDR1 is SGHKS, CDR2 YYEKEE, per germline (reference sequence). CDR3 sequence reads: CASSQRTTYGYTF. The CDR3 DNA sequence: TGTGCCAGCAGCCAACGGACCACCTATGGCTACACCTTC.

V and J are TRBV12-5 and TRBJ2-1; 8 bases map to TRBD1. Germline lookup yields CDR1 LGHNT and CDR2 FRNRAP. After removal of 7 bases from V and 5 bases from J, the junction contained 10 bases not matched to a gene. The CDR3 extends over 15 amino acids. CDR3: CASAPPGTGNNEQFF. The CDR3 nucleotides read TGTGCTAGTGCCCCCCCCGGGACAGGAAACAATGAGCAGTTCTTC.

This rearrangement joins TRBV25-1 to TRBJ2-4; tentatively, D is TRBD2 (5 bases). CDR1 is MGHDK, CDR2 SYGVNS, per germline. The CDR3 length is 17 residues. V lost 5 bases and J 6 bases, leaving 23 bases between the germline ends. Written as DNA, the CDR3 is TGTGCCAGCAGTCCCCCCGTGGGTGGCCCGGAGGCAAACATTCAGTACTTC. As protein: CASSPPVGGPEANIQYF.

As for this clonotype: At one of its ends the junction is not consistent with the germline gene, which may arise from a read error. The chain couples TRBV15 to TRBJ2-7, with 9 bases matching TRBD1. CDR1 is LNHNV and CDR2 is YYDKDF in the germline V gene (reference sequence). The CDR3 is 14 residues long. This CDR3 reads CATSGEQGAHEQYF. For the CDR3, the DNA is TGTGCCACCAGCGGAGAACAGGGGGCCCACGAGCAGTACTTC.

This chain joins TRBV20-1 and TRBJ2-7; 12 bases agree with TRBD2. There are 14 residues in the CDR3. Germline values: CDR1 DFQATT, CDR2 SNEGSKA (reference sequence). Germline trimming cut 5 bases from V and 5 bases from J; bases unmatched to any gene: 7. CDR3 coding DNA: TGCAGTGCTCCTAGCGGGAGGGCCCAGAACGAGCAGTACTTC. It codes for CSAPSGRAQNEQYF.

The rearrangement links TRBV6-1 to TRBJ2-4; D could derive from TRBD1 or TRBD2 (6 bases each). V was shortened by 5 bases and J by 8 bases, with 16 bases between the two germline ends. Germline V CDR1 and CDR2: MNHNS, SASEGT. The CDR3 is made up of 14 amino acids. The CDR3 bases are TGTGCCAGCAGTCCCGAGGGGGGCGAAGACATTCAGTACTTC. Protein: CASSPEGGEDIQYF.

V is TRBV29-1 and J is TRBJ2-1, with D perhaps TRBD2 (5 bases). This CDR3 is built from 14 residues. Germline V gives CDR1 SQVTM, CDR2 ANQGSEA. Trimming pared 2 bases from V and 5 bases from J, leaving 13 bases between. The CDR3 protein is CSVESGSTDNEQFF. The CDR3 DNA reads TGCAGCGTTGAAAGCGGTTCGACGGACAATGAGCAGTTCTTC.

This rearrangement joins TRBV7-9 to TRBJ2-2; maybe TRBD2 (6 bases). CDR1 and CDR2 from the germline V gene are SEHNR and FQNEAQ (reference sequence). The CDR3 is 15 amino acids. V was trimmed by 7 bases and J by 3 bases, leaving 15 bases between them. In DNA form, the CDR3 reads TGTGCCAGCACTGCCGGGACTTCCTACACCGGGGAGCTGTTTTTT. Protein sequence: CASTAGTSYTGELFF.

This clonotype was found many times. The chain recombines TRBV28 with TRBJ2-5; the D gene is possibly TRBD2 (7 bases). V lost 2 bases and J 1 base, leaving 8 bases between the germline ends. Germline CDR1 reads MDHEN; CDR2 reads SYDVKM. CDR3 size: 14 residues. Written as DNA, the CDR3 is TGTGCCAGCAGTTTAGGGGGGGCCCAAGAGACCCAGTACTTC. It translates to CASSLGGAQETQYF. Variable domain in full (rest from reference TRBV28 and TRBJ2-5): DVKVTQSSRYLVKRTGEKVFLECVQDMDHENMFWYRQDPGLGLRLIYFSYDVKMKEKGDIPEGYSVSREKKERFSLILESASTNQTSMYLCASSLGGAQETQYFGPGTRLLVL.

The chain employs TRBV2 and TRBJ2-3; 10 nucleotides match TRBD1. Looked up from germline, CDR1 is SNHLY and CDR2 is FYNNEI. The length of the CDR3 is 14 residues. V was pared by 6 bases and J by 1 base, with 1 base of the junction left unmatched. The CDR3 reads CASRTGGGTDTQYF. As DNA, the CDR3 is TGTGCCAGCAGGACAGGGGGCGGCACAGATACGCAGTATTTT.

The table lists this clonotype with a few counts. The rearrangement links TRBV30 to TRBJ2-1; 11 bases are a match to TRBD2. Germline CDR1 reads GTSNPN; CDR2 reads SVGIG (reference sequence). This CDR3 region has 15 residues. Trimming removed 1 base from V and 7 bases from J; junction bases left unmatched: 6. The CDR3 spells CAWSGWLAGGNEQFF. The CDR3 DNA is TGTGCCTGGAGTGGCTGGCTAGCGGGAGGAAATGAGCAGTTCTTC.

The chain joins TRBV7-7 to TRBJ2-2, with D possibly TRBD1 on 5 matching bases. This CDR3 is 15 amino acids long. The V end lost 5 bases, the J end lost 0 bases, and 10 bases lay between the germline ends. Germline loops: CDR1 SSHAT, CDR2 FNYEAQ (reference sequence). The CDR3 region is CASSPGSPNTGELFF. The CDR3, as DNA: TGTGCCAGCAGCCCAGGGTCACCGAACACCGGGGAGCTGTTTTTT.

The chain is built from TRBV29-1 and TRBJ2-3; D remains unclear. The germline CDR1 and CDR2 sequences are SQVTM and ANQGSEA. The V end was cut by 4 bases, the J end by 0 bases, with 5 bases between. The CDR3 extends over 12 amino acids. CDR3 protein: CSVVGSTDTQYF. The CDR3 nucleotides are TGCAGCGTTGTCGGCAGCACAGATACGCAGTATTTT.

CDR3 residues: CASSIDRGAASYTF. CDR3 nucleotides: TGTGCCAGTAGTATAGATCGGGGGGCCGCGTCCTACACCTTC. V gene TRBV19 combines with J gene TRBJ1-2; a possible D gene is TRBD1 (6 bases). Trimming took off 0 bases at V and 10 bases at J, with 15 bases between the two ends. The germline gives CDR1 LNHDA, CDR2 SQIVND (reference sequence). CDR3 length equals 14 residues.

This clonotype was found many times. The V call is TRBV6-6, the J call TRBJ2-7; D is uncertain. Germline loops: CDR1 MNHNY, CDR2 SVGAGI (reference sequence). The CDR3 runs to 17 residues. Trimming left V 0 bases short and J 6 bases short, with 21 bases between. The CDR3 DNA reads as TGTGCCAGCAGTTACTCTCGAGTCCCCGCCGGGTTATTCGAGCAGTACTTC. This sequence encodes CASSYSRVPAGLFEQYF.

This clonotype was detected a few times. The V gene is TRBV20-1, the J gene TRBJ1-1, with TRBD1 matching 9 bases. The germline gives CDR1 DFQATT, CDR2 SNEGSKA (reference sequence). The CDR3 extends over 14 amino acids. V shed 6 bases and J 7 bases; nucleotides not matched to a gene: 12. Here the CDR3 DNA reads TGCAGTGCCCTTCCCTTTACAGGGGGCGGTGAAGCTTTCTTT. This encodes CSALPFTGGGEAFF.

The rearrangement uses TRBV11-3 and TRBJ2-1, with D possibly matching TRBD2 (6 bases). The V gene's germline CDR1 is SGHNT and CDR2 YENEEA. CDR3 length: 16 residues. V shed 6 bases and J shed 0 bases, with 15 bases lying between them. This CDR3 reads CASSPSGESSYNEQFF. DNA for the CDR3: TGTGCCAGCAGTCCCTCGGGGGAGAGCTCCTACAATGAGCAGTTCTTC.

This chain links TRBV11-2 with TRBJ1-1; D is uncertain. The germline V and J ends were trimmed by 3 bases and 2 bases, with 13 bases remaining between them. Germline V CDR1 and CDR2: SGHAT, FQNNGV. The CDR3 extends over 15 amino acids. Here the CDR3 reads CASSFAGLRNTEAFF. The CDR3 region has the DNA TGTGCCAGCAGCTTCGCAGGTCTTCGCAACACTGAAGCTTTCTTT.

This sequence joins TRBV20-1 and TRBJ2-5, with 16 bases matching TRBD2. Germline V CDR1 and CDR2: DFQATT, SNEGSKA (reference sequence). The CDR3 spans 15 residues. Germline trimming cut 5 bases from V and 5 bases from J; bases unmatched to any gene: 5. This CDR3 reads CSAAPGLAGGETQYF. CDR3 DNA sequence: TGCAGTGCTGCCCCGGGACTAGCGGGAGGGGAGACCCAGTACTTC.

This clonotype was found a few times. The V call is TRBV20-1, the J call TRBJ2-5, with TRBD1 matching 7 bases. Germline CDR1 and CDR2: DFQATT and SNEGSKA (reference sequence). With 1 base clipped from V and 1 base from J, the junction kept 0 bases outside the gene matches. This CDR3 region has 13 residues. The CDR3 DNA is TGCAGTGCTAGAGGGGACAGCCAAGAGACCCAGTACTTC. Translated: CSARGDSQETQYF.